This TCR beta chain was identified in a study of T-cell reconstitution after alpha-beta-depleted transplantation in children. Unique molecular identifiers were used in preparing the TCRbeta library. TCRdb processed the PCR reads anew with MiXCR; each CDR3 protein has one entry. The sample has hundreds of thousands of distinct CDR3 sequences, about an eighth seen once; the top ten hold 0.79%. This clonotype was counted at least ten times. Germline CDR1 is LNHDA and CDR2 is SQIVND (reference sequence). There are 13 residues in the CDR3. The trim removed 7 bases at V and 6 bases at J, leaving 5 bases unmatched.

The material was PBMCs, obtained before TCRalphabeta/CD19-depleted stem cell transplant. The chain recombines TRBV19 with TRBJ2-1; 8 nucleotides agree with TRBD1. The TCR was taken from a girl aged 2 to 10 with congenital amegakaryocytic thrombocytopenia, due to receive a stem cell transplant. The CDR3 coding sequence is TGTGCCAGTACTGACAGGGGTGGCAATGAGCAGTTCTTC. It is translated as CASTDRGGNEQFF. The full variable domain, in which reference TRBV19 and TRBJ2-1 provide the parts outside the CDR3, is DGGITQSPKYLFRKEGQNVTLSCEQNLNHDAMYWYRQDPGQGLRLIYYSQIVNDFQKGDIAEGYSVSREKKESFPLTVTSAQKNPTAFYLCASTDRGGNEQFFGPGTRLTVL.